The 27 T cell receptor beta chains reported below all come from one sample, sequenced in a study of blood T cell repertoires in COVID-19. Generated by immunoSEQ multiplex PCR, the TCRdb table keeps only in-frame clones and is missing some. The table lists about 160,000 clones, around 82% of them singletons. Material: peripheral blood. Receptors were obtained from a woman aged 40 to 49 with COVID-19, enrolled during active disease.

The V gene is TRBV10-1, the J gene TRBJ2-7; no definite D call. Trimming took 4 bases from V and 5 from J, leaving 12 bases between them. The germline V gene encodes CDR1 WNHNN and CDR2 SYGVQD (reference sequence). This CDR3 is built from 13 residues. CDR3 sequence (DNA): TGCGCCAGCAGTGCTAGGAGTAGAAACGAGCAGTACTTC. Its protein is CASSARSRNEQYF.

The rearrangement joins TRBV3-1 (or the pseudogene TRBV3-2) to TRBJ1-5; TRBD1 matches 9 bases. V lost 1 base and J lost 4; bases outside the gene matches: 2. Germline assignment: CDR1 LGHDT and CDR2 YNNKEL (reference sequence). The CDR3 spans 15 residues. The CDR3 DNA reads TGTGCCAGCAGCCAAGCCGGACAGGGGAATCAGCCCCAGCATTTT. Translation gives CASSQAGQGNQPQHF.

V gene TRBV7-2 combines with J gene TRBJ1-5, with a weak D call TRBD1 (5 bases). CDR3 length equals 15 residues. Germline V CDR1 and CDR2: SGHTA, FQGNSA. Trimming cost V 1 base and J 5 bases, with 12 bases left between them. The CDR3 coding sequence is TGTGCCAGCAGCTTAGAGGCGGGGGGACATCAGCCCCAGCATTTT. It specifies CASSLEAGGHQPQHF.

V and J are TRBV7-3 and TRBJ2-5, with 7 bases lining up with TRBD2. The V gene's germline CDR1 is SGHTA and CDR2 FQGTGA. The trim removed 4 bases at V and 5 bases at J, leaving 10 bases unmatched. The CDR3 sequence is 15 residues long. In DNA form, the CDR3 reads TGTGCCAGCAGCTCCGCCGGGGGGTTGGAGGAGACCCAGTACTTC. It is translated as CASSSAGGLEETQYF.

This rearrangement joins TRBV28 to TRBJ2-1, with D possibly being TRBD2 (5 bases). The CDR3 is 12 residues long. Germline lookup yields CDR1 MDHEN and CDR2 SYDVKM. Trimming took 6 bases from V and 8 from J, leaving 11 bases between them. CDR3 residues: CASRPRGDEQFF. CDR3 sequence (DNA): TGTGCCAGCAGACCCCGGGGAGATGAGCAGTTCTTC.

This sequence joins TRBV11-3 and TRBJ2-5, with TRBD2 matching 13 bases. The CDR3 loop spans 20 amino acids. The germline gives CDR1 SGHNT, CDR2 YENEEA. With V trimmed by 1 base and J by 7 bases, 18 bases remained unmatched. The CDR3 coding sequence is TGTGCCAGCAGCTTAGCCGAAGGGGCGGGACTAGCGGGATTGGGGGGGACCCAGTACTTC. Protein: CASSLAEGAGLAGLGGTQYF.

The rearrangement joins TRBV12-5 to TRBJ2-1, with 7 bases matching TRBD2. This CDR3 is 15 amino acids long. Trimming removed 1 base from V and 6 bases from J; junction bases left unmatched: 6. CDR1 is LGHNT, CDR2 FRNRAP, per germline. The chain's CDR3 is CASGLGLAEFNEQFF. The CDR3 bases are TGTGCTAGTGGTTTGGGGCTAGCGGAGTTCAATGAGCAGTTCTTC.

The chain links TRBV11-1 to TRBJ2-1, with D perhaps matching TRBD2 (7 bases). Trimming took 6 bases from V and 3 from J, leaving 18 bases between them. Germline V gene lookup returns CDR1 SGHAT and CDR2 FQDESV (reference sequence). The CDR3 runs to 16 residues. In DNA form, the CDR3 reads TGTGCCAGCAGTTTGGGGGGGCTAGCGGTCTACAATGAGCAGTTCTTC. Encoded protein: CASSLGGLAVYNEQFF.

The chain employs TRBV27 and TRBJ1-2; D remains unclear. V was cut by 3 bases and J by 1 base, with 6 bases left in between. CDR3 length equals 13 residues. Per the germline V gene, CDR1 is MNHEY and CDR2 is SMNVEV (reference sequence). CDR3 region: CASSFAGNYGYTF. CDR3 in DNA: TGTGCCAGCAGTTTTGCGGGTAACTATGGCTACACCTTC.

The CDR3, as DNA: TGTGCCAGCAGCCAAGATGGAGGGGGCCGCTCCTACAATGAGCAGTTCTTC. Protein product: CASSQDGGGRSYNEQFF. The chain combines TRBV14 with TRBJ2-1; TRBD1 is a possible D gene (7 bases). The CDR3 runs 17 residues. In germline, CDR1 is SGHDN, CDR2 FVKESK. V was trimmed by 0 bases and J by 0 bases, leaving 12 bases between them.

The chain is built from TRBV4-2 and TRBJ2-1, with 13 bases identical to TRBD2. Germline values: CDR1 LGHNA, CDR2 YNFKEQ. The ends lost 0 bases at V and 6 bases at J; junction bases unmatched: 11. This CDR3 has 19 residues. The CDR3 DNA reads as TGTGCCAGCAGCCAAGAGGTGATTGAGGGACTAGCGGGGAGCAATGAGCAGTTCTTC. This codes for CASSQEVIEGLAGSNEQFF.

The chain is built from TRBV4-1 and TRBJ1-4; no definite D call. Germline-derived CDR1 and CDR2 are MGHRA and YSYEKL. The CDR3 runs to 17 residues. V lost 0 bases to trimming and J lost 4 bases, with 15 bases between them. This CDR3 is CASSQELAVSYNEKLFF. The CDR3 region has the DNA TGCGCCAGCAGCCAAGAATTAGCAGTTTCTTATAATGAAAAACTGTTTTTT.

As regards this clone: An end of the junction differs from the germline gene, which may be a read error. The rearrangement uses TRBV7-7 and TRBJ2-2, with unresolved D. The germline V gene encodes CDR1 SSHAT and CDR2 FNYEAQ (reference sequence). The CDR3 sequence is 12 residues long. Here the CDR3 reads CASSPIIGELFF. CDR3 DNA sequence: TGTGCTAGCAGTCCTATTATCGGGGAGCTGTTTTTT. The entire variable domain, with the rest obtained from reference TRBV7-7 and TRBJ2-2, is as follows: GAGVSQSPRYKVTKRGQDVTLRCDPISSHATLYWYQQALGQGPEFLTYFNYEAQPDKSGLPSDRFSAERPEGSISTLTIQRTEQRDSAMYRCASSPIIGELFFGEGSRLTVL.

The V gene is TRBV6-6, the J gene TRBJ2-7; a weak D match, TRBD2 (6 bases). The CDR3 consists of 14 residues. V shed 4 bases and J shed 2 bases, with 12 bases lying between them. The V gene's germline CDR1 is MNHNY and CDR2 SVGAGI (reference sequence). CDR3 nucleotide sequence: TGTGCCAGCAGTTTTGGGACTGATGCCTACGAGCAGTACTTC. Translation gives CASSFGTDAYEQYF.

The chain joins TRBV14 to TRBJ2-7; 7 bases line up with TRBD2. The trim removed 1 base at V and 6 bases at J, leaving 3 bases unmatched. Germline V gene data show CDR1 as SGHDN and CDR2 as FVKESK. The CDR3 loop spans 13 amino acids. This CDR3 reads CASSQVRGVEQYF. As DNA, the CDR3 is TGTGCCAGCAGCCAAGTTCGGGGGGTCGAGCAGTACTTC. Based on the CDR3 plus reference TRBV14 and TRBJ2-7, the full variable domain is EAGVTQFPSHSVIEKGQTVTLRCDPISGHDNLYWYRRVMGKEIKFLLHFVKESKQDESGMPNNRFLAERTGGTYSTLKVQPAELEDSGVYFCASSQVRGVEQYFGPGTRLTVT.

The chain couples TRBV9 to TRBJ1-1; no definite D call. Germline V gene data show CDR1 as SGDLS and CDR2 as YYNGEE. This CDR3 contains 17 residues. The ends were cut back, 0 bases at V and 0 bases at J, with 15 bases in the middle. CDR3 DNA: TGTGCCAGCAGCGTAGGTGGGCCTATGGCGTTGAACACTGAAGCTTTCTTT. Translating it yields CASSVGGPMALNTEAFF.

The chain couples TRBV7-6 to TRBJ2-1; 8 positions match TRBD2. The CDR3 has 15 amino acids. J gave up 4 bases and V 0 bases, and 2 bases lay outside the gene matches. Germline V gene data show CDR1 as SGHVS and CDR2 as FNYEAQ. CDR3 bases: TGTGCCAGCAGCTTAGCTAGCGGGATATACAATGAGCAGTTCTTC. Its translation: CASSLASGIYNEQFF.

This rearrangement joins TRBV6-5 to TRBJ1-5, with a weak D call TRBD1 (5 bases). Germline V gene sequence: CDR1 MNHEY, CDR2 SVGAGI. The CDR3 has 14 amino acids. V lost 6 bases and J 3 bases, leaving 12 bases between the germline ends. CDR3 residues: CASRSTALNQPQHF. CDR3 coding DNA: TGTGCCAGCAGATCGACAGCCCTCAATCAGCCCCAGCATTTT.

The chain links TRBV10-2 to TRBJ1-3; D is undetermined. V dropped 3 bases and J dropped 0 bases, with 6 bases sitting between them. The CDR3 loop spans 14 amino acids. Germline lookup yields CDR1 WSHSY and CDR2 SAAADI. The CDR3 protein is CASSEAGSGNTIYF. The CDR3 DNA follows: TGCGCCAGCAGTGAAGCGGGCTCTGGAAACACCATATATTTT.

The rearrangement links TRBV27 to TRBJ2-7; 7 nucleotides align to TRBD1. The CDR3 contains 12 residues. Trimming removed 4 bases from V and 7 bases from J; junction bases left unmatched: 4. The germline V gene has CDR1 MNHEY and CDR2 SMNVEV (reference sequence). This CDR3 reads CASSYTGEEQYF. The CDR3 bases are TGTGCCAGCAGTTACACAGGGGAGGAGCAGTACTTC.

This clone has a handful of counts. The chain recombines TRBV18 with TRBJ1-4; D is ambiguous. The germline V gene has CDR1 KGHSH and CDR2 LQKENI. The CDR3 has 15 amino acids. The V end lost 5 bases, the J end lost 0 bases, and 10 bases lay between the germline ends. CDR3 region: CASSSSTTTNEKLFF. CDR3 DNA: TGTGCCAGCTCATCCTCGACAACAACTAATGAAAAACTGTTTTTT.

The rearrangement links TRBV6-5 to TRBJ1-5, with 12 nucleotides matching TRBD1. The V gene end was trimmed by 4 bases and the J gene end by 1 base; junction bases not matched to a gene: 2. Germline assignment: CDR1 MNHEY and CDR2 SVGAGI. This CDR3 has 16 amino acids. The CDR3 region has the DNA TGTGCCAGCAGTTTGGGACAGGGGGCGAGCAATCAGCCCCAGCATTTT. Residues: CASSLGQGASNQPQHF.

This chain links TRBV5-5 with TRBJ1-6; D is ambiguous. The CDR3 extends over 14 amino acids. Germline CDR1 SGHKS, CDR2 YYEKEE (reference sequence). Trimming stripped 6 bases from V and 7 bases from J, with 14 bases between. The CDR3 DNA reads TGTGCCAGCACCACCGGGGTGCCGAATTCACCCCTCCACTTT. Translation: CASTTGVPNSPLHF.

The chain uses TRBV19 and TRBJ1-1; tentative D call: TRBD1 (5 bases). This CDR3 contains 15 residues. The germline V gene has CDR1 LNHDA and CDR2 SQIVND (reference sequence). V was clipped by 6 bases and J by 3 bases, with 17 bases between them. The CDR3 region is CASRNRAGADTEAFF. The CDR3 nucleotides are TGTGCCAGTAGAAATCGGGCTGGGGCGGACACTGAAGCTTTCTTT.

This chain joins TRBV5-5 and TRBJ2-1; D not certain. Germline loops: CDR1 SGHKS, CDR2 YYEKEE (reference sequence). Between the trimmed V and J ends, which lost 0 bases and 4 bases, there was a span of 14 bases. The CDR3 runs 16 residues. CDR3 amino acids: CASSLAVGETYNEQFF. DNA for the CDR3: TGTGCCAGCAGCTTGGCTGTTGGCGAGACATACAATGAGCAGTTCTTC.

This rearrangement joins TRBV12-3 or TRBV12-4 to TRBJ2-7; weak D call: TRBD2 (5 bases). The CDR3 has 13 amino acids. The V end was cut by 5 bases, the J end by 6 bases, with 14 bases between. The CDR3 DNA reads TGTGCCAGCAGTCGTCCGGGGATAATCGAGCAGTACTTC. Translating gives CASSRPGIIEQYF.

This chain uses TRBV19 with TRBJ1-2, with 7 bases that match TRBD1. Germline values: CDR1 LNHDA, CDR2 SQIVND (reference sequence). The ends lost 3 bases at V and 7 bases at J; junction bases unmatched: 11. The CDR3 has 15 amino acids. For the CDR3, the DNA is TGTGCCAGTAGTATGCGGGGTGACAGGGCAGCTGGCTACACCTTC. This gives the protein CASSMRGDRAAGYTF. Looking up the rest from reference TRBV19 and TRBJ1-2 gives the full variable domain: DGGITQSPKYLFRKEGQNVTLSCEQNLNHDAMYWYRQDPGQGLRLIYYSQIVNDFQKGDIAEGYSVSREKKESFPLTVTSAQKNPTAFYLCASSMRGDRAAGYTFGSGTRLTVV.